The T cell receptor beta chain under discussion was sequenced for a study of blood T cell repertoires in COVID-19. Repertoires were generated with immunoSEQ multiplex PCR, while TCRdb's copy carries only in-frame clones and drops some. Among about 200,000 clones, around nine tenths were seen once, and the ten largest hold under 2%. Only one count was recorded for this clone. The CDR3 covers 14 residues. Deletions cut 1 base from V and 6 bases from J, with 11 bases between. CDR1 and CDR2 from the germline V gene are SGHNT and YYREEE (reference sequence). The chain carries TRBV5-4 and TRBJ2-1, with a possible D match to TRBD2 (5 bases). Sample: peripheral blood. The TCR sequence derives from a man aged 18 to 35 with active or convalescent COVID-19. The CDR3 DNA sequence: TGTGCCAGCAGCTTGAAGACGGGAAGCAATGAGCAGTTCTTC. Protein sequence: CASSLKTGSNEQFF.